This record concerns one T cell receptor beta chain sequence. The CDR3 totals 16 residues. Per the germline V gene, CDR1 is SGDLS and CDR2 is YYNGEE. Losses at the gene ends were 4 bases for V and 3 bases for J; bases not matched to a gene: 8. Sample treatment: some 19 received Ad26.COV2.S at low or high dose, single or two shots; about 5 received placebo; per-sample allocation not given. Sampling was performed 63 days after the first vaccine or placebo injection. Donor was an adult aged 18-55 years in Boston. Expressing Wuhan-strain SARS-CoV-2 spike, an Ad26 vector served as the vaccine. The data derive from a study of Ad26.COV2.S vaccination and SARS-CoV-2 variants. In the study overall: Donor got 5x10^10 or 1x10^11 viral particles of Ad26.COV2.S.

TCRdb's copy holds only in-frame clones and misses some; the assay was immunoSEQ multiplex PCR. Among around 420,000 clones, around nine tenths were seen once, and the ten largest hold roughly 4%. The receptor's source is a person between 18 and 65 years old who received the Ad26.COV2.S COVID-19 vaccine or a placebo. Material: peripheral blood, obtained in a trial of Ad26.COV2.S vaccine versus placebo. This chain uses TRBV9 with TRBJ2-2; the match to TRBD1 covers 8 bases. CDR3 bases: TGTGCCAGCAGCTCGCCCCCGGACAGGGACACCGGGGAGCTGTTTTTT. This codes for CASSSPPDRDTGELFF.